This TCR beta chain was sequenced in a study of blood T cell repertoires in COVID-19. This CDR3 region has 13 residues. Trimming took 2 bases from V and 4 from J, leaving 9 bases between them. In germline, CDR1 is MNHNY, CDR2 SVGAGI (reference sequence). Ages ranged from about 18 to 90 years, with residence in under 25 US areas. In the authors' methods: Reference gene primer amplification yielded estimated nucleated cell counts. Sequencing was performed with immunoSEQ multiplex PCR; in TCRdb, only in-frame clones are kept and a portion is missing. V, J and clone size are those of that table, while D and trimming were read from the DNA. The profile shows 200,000 to 250,000 clones, roughly 88% of them singletons.

Sequencing input: PBMCs or T cells enriched from blood (not recorded which). The TCR comes from a woman between 45 and 60 years old with acute COVID-19. The V gene is TRBV6-6, the J gene TRBJ2-7; no reliable D call. CDR3 coding DNA: TGTGCCAGCAGTTACGGAACAGATTACGAGCAGTACTTC. Translating it yields CASSYGTDYEQYF.